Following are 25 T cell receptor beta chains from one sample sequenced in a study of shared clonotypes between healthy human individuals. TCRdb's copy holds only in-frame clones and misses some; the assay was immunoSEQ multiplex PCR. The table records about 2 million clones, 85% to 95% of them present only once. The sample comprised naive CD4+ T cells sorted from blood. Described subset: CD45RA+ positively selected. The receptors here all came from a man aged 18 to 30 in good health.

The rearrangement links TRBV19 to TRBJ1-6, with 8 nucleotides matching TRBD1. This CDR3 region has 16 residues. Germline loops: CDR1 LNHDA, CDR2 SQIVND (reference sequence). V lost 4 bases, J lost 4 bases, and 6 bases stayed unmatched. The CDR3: CASSTGTGLYNSPLHF. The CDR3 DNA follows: TGTGCCAGTAGTACCGGGACAGGTCTATATAATTCACCCCTCCACTTT.

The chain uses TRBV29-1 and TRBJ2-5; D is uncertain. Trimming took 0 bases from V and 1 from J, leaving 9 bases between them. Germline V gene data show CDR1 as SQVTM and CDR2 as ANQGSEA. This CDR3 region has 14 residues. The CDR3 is CSVEELGIQETQYF. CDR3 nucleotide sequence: TGCAGCGTTGAAGAATTGGGAATCCAAGAGACCCAGTACTTC. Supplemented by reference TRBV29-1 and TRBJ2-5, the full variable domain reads SAVISQKPSRDICQRGTSLTIQCQVDSQVTMMFWYRQQPGQSLTLIATANQGSEATYESGFVIDKFPISRPNLTFSTLTVSNMSPEDSSIYLCSVEELGIQETQYFGPGTRLLVL.

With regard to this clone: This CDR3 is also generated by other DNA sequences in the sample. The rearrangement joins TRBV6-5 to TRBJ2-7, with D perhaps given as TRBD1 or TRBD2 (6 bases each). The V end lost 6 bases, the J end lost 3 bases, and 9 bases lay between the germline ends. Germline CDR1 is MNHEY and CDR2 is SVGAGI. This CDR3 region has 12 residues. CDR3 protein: CASSRGLYEQYF. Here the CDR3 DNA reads TGTGCCAGCAGCAGGGGACTCTACGAGCAGTACTTC.

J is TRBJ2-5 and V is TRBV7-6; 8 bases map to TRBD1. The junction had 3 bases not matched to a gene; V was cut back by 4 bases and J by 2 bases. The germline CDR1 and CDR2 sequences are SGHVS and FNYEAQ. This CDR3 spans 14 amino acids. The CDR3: CASSSGTGQETQYF. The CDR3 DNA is TGTGCCAGCAGCTCCGGGACAGGTCAAGAGACCCAGTACTTC.

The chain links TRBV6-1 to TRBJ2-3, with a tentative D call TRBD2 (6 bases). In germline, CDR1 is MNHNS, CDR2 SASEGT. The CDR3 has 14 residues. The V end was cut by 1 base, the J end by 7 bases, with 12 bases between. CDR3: CASSEDYGGNTQYF. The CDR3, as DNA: TGTGCCAGCAGTGAAGATTACGGGGGTAATACGCAGTATTTT.

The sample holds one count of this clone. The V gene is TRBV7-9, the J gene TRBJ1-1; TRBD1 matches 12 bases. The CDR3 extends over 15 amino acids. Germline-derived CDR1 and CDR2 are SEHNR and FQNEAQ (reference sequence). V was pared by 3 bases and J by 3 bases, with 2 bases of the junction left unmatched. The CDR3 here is CASSLGQGADTEAFF. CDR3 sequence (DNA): TGTGCCAGCAGCTTGGGACAGGGGGCAGACACTGAAGCTTTCTTT.

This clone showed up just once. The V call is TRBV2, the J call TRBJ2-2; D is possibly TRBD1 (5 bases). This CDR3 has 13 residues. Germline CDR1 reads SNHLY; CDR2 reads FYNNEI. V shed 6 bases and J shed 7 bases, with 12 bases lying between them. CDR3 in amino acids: CASSVQGSGELFF. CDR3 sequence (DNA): TGTGCCAGCAGCGTCCAGGGTAGCGGGGAGCTGTTTTTT.

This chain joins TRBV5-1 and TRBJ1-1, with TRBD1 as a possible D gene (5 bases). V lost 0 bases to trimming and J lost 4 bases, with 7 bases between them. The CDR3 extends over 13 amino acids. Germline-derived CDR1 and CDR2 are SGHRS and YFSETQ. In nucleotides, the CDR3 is TGCGCCAGCAGCTTGGGACAGTTCACTGAAGCTTTCTTT. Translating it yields CASSLGQFTEAFF.

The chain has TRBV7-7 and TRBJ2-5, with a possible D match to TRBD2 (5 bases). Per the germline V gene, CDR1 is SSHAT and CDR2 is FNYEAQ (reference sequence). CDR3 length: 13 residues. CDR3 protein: CASAESPPRTQYF. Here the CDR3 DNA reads TGTGCTAGCGCAGAATCCCCTCCGCGGACCCAGTACTTC. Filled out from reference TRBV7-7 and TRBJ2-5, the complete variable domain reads GAGVSQSPRYKVTKRGQDVTLRCDPISSHATLYWYQQALGQGPEFLTYFNYEAQPDKSGLPSDRFSAERPEGSISTLTIQRTEQRDSAMYRCASAESPPRTQYFGPGTRLLVL.

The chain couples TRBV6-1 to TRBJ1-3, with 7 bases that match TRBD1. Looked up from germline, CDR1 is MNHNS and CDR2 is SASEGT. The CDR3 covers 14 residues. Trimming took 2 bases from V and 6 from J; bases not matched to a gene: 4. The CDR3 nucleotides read TGTGCCAGCAGTGAAAGGGACAGTTTAAACACCATATATTTT. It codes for CASSERDSLNTIYF.

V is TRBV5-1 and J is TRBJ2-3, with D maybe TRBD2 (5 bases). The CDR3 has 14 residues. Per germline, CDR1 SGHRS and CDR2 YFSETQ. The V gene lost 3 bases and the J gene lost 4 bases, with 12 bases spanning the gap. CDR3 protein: CASSSSAGADTQYF. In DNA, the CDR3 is TGCGCCAGCAGCTCCTCTGCCGGGGCAGATACGCAGTATTTT.

This CDR3 reads CASSGTSGGYNEQFF. The DNA for the CDR3 is TGTGCCAGCAGCGGGACTAGCGGGGGTTACAATGAGCAGTTCTTC. This chain joins TRBV9 and TRBJ2-1; 13 bases are a match to TRBD2. The CDR3 contains 15 residues. Per the germline V gene, CDR1 is SGDLS and CDR2 is YYNGEE. Unmatched junction bases numbered 1, after V lost 3 bases and J lost 4 bases.

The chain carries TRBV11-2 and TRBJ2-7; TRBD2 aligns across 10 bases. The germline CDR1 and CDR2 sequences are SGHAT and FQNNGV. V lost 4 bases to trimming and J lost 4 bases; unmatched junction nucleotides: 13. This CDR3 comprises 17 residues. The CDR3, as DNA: TGTGCCAGCAGCTCTTTAGCAAAGCGGGAGGGCGGGTACGAGCAGTACTTC. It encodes CASSSLAKREGGYEQYF.

The CDR3 region has the DNA TGTGCCTGGAGAGGGACAGGGGGGGAAGCTTTCTTT. Protein sequence: CAWRGTGGEAFF. The gene calls are TRBV30 and TRBJ1-1; 11 bases line up with TRBD1. From germline, CDR1 is GTSNPN and CDR2 SVGIG (reference sequence). V shed 3 bases, J shed 8 bases, and the junction held 2 bases outside the gene matches. The CDR3 loop spans 12 amino acids.

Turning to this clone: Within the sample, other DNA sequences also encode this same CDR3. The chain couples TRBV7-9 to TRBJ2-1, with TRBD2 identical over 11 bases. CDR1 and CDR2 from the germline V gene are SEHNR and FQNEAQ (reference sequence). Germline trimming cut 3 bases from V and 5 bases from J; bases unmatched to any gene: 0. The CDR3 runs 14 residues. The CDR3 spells CASSLTSGDNEQFF. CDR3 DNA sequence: TGTGCCAGCAGCTTGACTAGCGGGGACAATGAGCAGTTCTTC.

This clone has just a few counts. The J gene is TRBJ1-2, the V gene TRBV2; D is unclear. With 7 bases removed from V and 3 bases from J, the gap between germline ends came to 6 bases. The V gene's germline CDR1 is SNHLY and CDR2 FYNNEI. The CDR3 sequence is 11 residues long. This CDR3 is CASNGDYGYTF. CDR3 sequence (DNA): TGTGCCAGCAATGGGGACTATGGCTACACCTTC.

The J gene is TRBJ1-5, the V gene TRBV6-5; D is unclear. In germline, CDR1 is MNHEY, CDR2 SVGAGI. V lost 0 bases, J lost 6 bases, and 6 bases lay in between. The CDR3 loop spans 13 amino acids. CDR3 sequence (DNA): TGTGCCAGCAGTTACTCGGTATCTCAGCCCCAGCATTTT. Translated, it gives CASSYSVSQPQHF.

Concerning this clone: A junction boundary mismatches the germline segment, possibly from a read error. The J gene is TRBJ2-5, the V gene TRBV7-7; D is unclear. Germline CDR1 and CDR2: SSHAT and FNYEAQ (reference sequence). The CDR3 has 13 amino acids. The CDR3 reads CASSPPAVVAQYF. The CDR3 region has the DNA TGTGCTAGCAGCCCGCCTGCCGTGGTGGCCCAGTACTTC.

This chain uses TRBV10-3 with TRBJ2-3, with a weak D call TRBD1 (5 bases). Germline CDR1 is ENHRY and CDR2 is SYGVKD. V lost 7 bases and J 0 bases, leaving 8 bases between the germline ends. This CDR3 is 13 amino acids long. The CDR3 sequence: CAITQGSTDTQYF. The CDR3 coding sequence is TGTGCCATCACTCAGGGTAGCACAGATACGCAGTATTTT.

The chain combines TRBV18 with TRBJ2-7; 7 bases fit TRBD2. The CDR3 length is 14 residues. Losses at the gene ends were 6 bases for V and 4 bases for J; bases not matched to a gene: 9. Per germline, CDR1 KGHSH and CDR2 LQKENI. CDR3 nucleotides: TGTGCCAGCTCCAGCACCGGGACTACTTACGAGCAGTACTTC. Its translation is CASSSTGTTYEQYF.

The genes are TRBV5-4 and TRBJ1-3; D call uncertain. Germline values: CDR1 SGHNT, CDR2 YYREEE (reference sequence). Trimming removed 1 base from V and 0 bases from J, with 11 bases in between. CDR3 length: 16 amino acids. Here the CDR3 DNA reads TGTGCCAGCAGCTTGTCTTTGGGCAACTCTGGAAACACCATATATTTT. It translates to CASSLSLGNSGNTIYF.

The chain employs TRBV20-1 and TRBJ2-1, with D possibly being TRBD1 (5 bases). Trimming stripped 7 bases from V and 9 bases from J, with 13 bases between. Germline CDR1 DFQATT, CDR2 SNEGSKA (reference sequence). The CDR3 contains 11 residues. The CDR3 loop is CSVEGVGEQFF. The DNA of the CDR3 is TGCAGTGTCGAAGGGGTAGGTGAGCAGTTCTTC.

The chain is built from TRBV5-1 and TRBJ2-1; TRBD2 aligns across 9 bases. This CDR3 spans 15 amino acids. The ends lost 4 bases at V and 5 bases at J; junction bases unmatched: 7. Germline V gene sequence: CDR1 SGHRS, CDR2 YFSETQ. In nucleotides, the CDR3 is TGCGCCAGCAGCATGCTAGCGGGAAGGCACAATGAGCAGTTCTTC. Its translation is CASSMLAGRHNEQFF. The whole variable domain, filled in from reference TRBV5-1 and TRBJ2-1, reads KAGVTQTPRYLIKTRGQQVTLSCSPISGHRSVSWYQQTPGQGLQFLFEYFSETQRNKGNFPGRFSGRQFSNSRSEMNVSTLELGDSALYLCASSMLAGRHNEQFFGPGTRLTVL.

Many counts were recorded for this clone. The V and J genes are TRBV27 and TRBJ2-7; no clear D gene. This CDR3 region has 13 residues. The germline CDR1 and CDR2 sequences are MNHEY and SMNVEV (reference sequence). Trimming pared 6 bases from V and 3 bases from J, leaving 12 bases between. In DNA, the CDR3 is TGTGCCAGCAGGTCCATCCCCGGCTACGAGCAGTACTTC. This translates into CASRSIPGYEQYF.

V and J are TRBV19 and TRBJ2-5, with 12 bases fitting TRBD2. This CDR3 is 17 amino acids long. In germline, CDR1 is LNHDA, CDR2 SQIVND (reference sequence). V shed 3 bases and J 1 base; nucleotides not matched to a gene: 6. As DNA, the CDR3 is TGTGCCAGTAGTATCGGAGGACTAGCGGGGTTCCAAGAGACCCAGTACTTC. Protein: CASSIGGLAGFQETQYF.